This T cell receptor beta chain was sequenced for a study of early T cells in non-severe SARS-CoV-2 infection (dated by TCRdb to the early 2020s). In the study overall: Bulk RNA from unsorted whole blood was used for TCR sequencing, so alpha and beta chains could not be paired. Beyond this particular receptor, the publication reports: VDJdb matching was skewed toward anti-spike CD8 responses and likely underestimated virus-specific expansions, missing private and CD4 specificities.

This clonotype has ten or more counts. Its antigen is unknown. Base qualities are missing; no much larger clone stands one base away. This was a case-control study nested in a cohort of healthcare workers in London, UK, who had nasopharyngeal swab PCR tests and blood samples taken every week. Healthcare workers were enrolled in the week of the UK lockdown, from 23 to 31 March 2020, and were followed every week for up to roughly 15 weeks. The library was produced with 5' RACE. Sequencing instrument: NextSeq 500. In the TCR library protocol, unique molecular identifiers were attached to individual cDNA molecules to correct for PCR bias and sequencing error. TCR alpha and beta chains were both sequenced, and the abundances of alpha and beta sequences in each sample were closely correlated with each other. The study's processing was this. Decombinator V4 was used to annotate the V gene, J gene and CDR3 of the TCR sequences. TCRs were defined as expanded if a significant change between any two time points was detected under a Poisson model with p below 0.0001. TCR abundances were normalised to the total number of TCRs sequenced per sample and were expressed as counts per million. VDJdb, accessed 1 November 2021, was searched for CMV, EBV and SARS-CoV-2 annotated TCRs, excluding TCRs annotated for multiple antigens. The public reads were reanalyzed by TCRdb: fastp trimming at Q25, MiXCR alignment, in-frame beta chains only. CDR3 protein sequences are deduplicated, and each keeps its most common genes and DNA. It is TCRdb's table, rather than the study itself, that gives the V and J calls and clone size. In this sample the table shows about 45,000 distinct CDR3 sequences, approximately 10% of which occur a single time. The leading ten clones occupy less than 25% of the sample.

This sequence originates from an adult who was a healthcare worker with PCR-confirmed SARS-CoV-2 infection or an uninfected control (not recorded which). Sample: whole blood.

CDR3 reads: CASSLTNTDRPTPKPSSYEQYF. The DNA sequence is as follows: TGTGCCAGCAGCTTAACAAACACGGACAGGCCAACGCCAAAGCCCTCCTCCTACGAGCAGTACTTC. This sequence uses TRBV11-2 and TRBJ2-7, and TRBD1 matches 7 of the central bases. The V end gives up 2 bases and the J end 0 bases, leaving 25 bases in the junction not matched to a gene. The cysteine opens and the phenylalanine closes a CDR3 of 22 amino acids. Only the CDR3 part of the read is kept: 66 bases, read in frame from the first base. The germline V gene yields SGHAT for CDR1 and FQNNGV for CDR2.